The 32 T cell receptor beta chains reported below all come from one sample, sequenced in a study of T cell responses to AZD1222 COVID-19 vaccine. This table comes from immunoSEQ multiplex PCR, and its TCRdb copy is limited to in-frame clones, with some not included. The sample holds roughly 77,000 clones, more than 90% seen once. The specimen comprised peripheral blood, sampled on day 0 of AZD1222 vaccination. These receptors originate from an adult in good health.

This chain links TRBV9 with TRBJ2-3; TRBD2 matches at 8 bases. The CDR3 spans 15 residues. Trimming at V came to 4 bases and at J to 0 bases, leaving 4 bases not matched to a gene. The germline CDR1 and CDR2 sequences are SGDLS and YYNGEE. This CDR3 reads CASSSAGGSTDTQYF. In DNA form, the CDR3 reads TGTGCCAGCAGCTCGGCGGGGGGCAGCACAGATACGCAGTATTTT.

This sequence joins TRBV19 and TRBJ1-5; TRBD1 is a possible D gene (5 bases). V was trimmed by 1 base and J by 2 bases, leaving 24 bases between them. The CDR3 is 20 amino acids. CDR1 is LNHDA and CDR2 is SQIVND in the germline V gene (reference sequence). The CDR3 region has the DNA TGTGCCAGTAGTATAGTTGCCTCGAGGGCGACGCCGGGGGGCAATCAGCCCCAGCATTTT. This gives the protein CASSIVASRATPGGNQPQHF.

The chain is built from TRBV5-4 and TRBJ2-5; 10 bases are shared with TRBD2. V was clipped by 5 bases and J by 2 bases; unmatched bases: 3. Germline CDR1 and CDR2: SGHNT and YYREEE (reference sequence). This CDR3 has 14 amino acids. This CDR3 reads CASRRTSGQETQYF. The DNA of the CDR3 is TGTGCCAGCAGGCGGACTAGCGGACAAGAGACCCAGTACTTC.

This clone was detected only once. The chain recombines TRBV7-8 with TRBJ1-1; D gene uncertain. Germline CDR1 is SGHVS and CDR2 is FQNEAQ. CDR3 length: 14 residues. Between the trimmed V and J ends, which lost 1 base and 0 bases, there was a span of 6 bases. This chain's CDR3 is CASSLDGLNTEAFF. Here the CDR3 DNA reads TGTGCCAGCAGCTTAGATGGGTTGAACACTGAAGCTTTCTTT.

V and J are TRBV18 and TRBJ2-7; no reliable D call. The CDR3 loop spans 14 amino acids. Deletions cut 2 bases from V and 0 bases from J, with 8 bases between. Germline V gene lookup returns CDR1 KGHSH and CDR2 LQKENI. The CDR3 DNA follows: TGTGCCAGCTCACCAGGCAGTTCCTCCTACGAGCAGTACTTC. Amino acid sequence: CASSPGSSSYEQYF.

The CDR3 coding sequence is TGTGCCTGGAGTCAGGGGCACTCTGGAAACACCATATATTTT. It yields the protein CAWSQGHSGNTIYF. This sequence joins TRBV30 and TRBJ1-3; tentatively, D is TRBD1 (6 bases). Trimming pared 2 bases from V and 0 bases from J, leaving 8 bases between. Germline CDR1 GTSNPN, CDR2 SVGIG (reference sequence). The CDR3 is 14 amino acids. Supplemented by reference TRBV30 and TRBJ1-3, the full variable domain reads SQTIHQWPATLVQPVGSPLSLECTVEGTSNPNLYWYRQAAGRGLQLLFYSVGIGQISSEVPQNLSASRPQDRQFILSSKKLLLSDSGFYLCAWSQGHSGNTIYFGEGSWLTVV.

The chain has TRBV6-6 and TRBJ2-1; a possible D gene is TRBD1 (5 bases). Germline V lookup: CDR1 MNHNY, CDR2 SVGAGI (reference sequence). This CDR3 region has 13 residues. The V and J ends lost 2 bases and 10 bases respectively, with 12 bases between them. DNA of the CDR3: TGTGCCAGCAGTTACGGGGCAGGGAACGAGCAGTTCTTC. The encoded protein is CASSYGAGNEQFF.

V and J are TRBV7-3 and TRBJ2-3, with 7 bases that match TRBD2. Looked up from germline, CDR1 is SGHTA and CDR2 is FQGTGA. V gave up 0 bases and J gave up 0 bases; unmatched junction bases: 0. The CDR3 is 15 residues long. CDR3 coding DNA: TGTGCCAGCAGCTTAACGGGAGGGAGCACAGATACGCAGTATTTT. Translated: CASSLTGGSTDTQYF.

The J gene is TRBJ1-2, the V gene TRBV19, with D possibly being TRBD1 (5 bases). The germline CDR1 and CDR2 sequences are LNHDA and SQIVND (reference sequence). The V end was cut by 5 bases, the J end by 4 bases, with 17 bases between. The length of the CDR3 is 15 residues. CDR3 nucleotides: TGTGCCAGTAGTCAGCTCCAGGGAGGGACCTATGGCTACACCTTC. Protein: CASSQLQGGTYGYTF.

The V and J genes are TRBV2 and TRBJ2-5, with TRBD2 identical over 10 bases. V lost 2 bases to trimming and J lost 6 bases; unmatched junction nucleotides: 6. This CDR3 is built from 15 residues. Per germline, CDR1 SNHLY and CDR2 FYNNEI. CDR3 sequence reads: CASSERAGGPKTQYF. The CDR3 nucleotides are TGTGCCAGCAGTGAACGAGCGGGGGGGCCAAAGACCCAGTACTTC.

The rearrangement uses TRBV29-1 and TRBJ1-1, with D unclear. Germline values: CDR1 SQVTM, CDR2 ANQGSEA. The CDR3 consists of 13 residues. V was pared by 6 bases and J by 4 bases, with 15 bases between. The CDR3 DNA reads as TGCAGCGTGGGGTGGGAGGGAGGCACTGAAGCTTTCTTT. It translates to CSVGWEGGTEAFF.

The V gene is TRBV19, the J gene TRBJ2-1; D may be TRBD2 (6 bases). This CDR3 spans 14 amino acids. Trimming left V 2 bases short and J 5 bases short, with 10 bases between. CDR1 is LNHDA, CDR2 SQIVND, per germline (reference sequence). The DNA of the CDR3 is TGTGCCAGTAGTATACAGGGAGGTGACAATGAGCAGTTCTTC. Amino acid sequence: CASSIQGGDNEQFF.

The chain is built from TRBV11-2 and TRBJ1-2, with 8 bases lining up with TRBD1. V lost 1 base, J lost 7 bases, and 14 bases stayed unmatched. In germline, CDR1 is SGHAT, CDR2 FQNNGV. CDR3 length: 17 residues. CDR3 protein: CASSLGTGSLTMAGYTF. DNA of the CDR3: TGTGCCAGCAGCTTAGGGACAGGGAGCTTAACTATGGCTGGCTACACCTTC. Looking up the rest from reference TRBV11-2 and TRBJ1-2 gives the full variable domain: EAGVAQSPRYKIIEKRQSVAFWCNPISGHATLYWYQQILGQGPKLLIQFQNNGVVDDSQLPKDRFSAERLKGVDSTLKIQPAKLEDSAVYLCASSLGTGSLTMAGYTFGSGTRLTVV.

The rearrangement links TRBV7-2 to TRBJ2-2; TRBD1 matches at 7 bases. Per germline, CDR1 SGHTA and CDR2 FQGNSA. This CDR3 spans 15 amino acids. V lost 6 bases to trimming and J lost 1 base; unmatched junction nucleotides: 5. Here the CDR3 reads CASRSGTVNTGELFF. CDR3 DNA sequence: TGTGCCAGCAGGTCCGGGACAGTGAACACCGGGGAGCTGTTTTTT.

This chain links TRBV27 with TRBJ2-3; possibly TRBD1 for D (6 bases). The ends were cut back, 0 bases at V and 1 base at J, with 11 bases in the middle. The germline V gene has CDR1 MNHEY and CDR2 SMNVEV (reference sequence). CDR3 size: 16 residues. Here the CDR3 reads CASSLSPGTRTDTQYF. Written as DNA, the CDR3 is TGTGCCAGCAGTTTATCCCCGGGGACACGCACAGATACGCAGTATTTT.

The chain links TRBV6-2 or TRBV6-3 to TRBJ1-2, with a weak D call TRBD1 (6 bases). Trimming cost V 6 bases and J 0 bases, with 17 bases left between them. This CDR3 has 16 residues. From germline, CDR1 is MNHEY and CDR2 SVGEGT. As DNA, the CDR3 is TGTGCCAGCAGCACCGGGACAAGGGGACCTAACTATGGCTACACCTTC. Amino acids: CASSTGTRGPNYGYTF.

CDR3 protein: CASSELSAGTQYF. The CDR3 DNA reads as TGTGCCAGCAGTGAACTCTCTGCTGGGACCCAGTACTTC. This sequence joins TRBV25-1 and TRBJ2-5; D remains ambiguous. V was clipped by 2 bases and J by 7 bases, with 11 bases between them. The CDR3 runs to 13 residues. CDR1 and CDR2 (germline): MGHDK, SYGVNS.

The rearrangement joins TRBV24-1 to TRBJ2-5; 10 bases map to TRBD1. Trimming at V came to 7 bases and at J to 0 bases, leaving 4 bases not matched to a gene. The length of the CDR3 is 15 residues. Germline V gives CDR1 KGHDR, CDR2 SFDVKD. CDR3 amino acids: CATSPGQGYQETQYF. In DNA form, the CDR3 reads TGTGCCACCAGCCCGGGACAGGGGTACCAAGAGACCCAGTACTTC.

V usage is TRBV3-1 (or the pseudogene TRBV3-2) and J usage is TRBJ2-2; perhaps TRBD1 as D (5 bases). Germline V gene sequence: CDR1 LGHDT, CDR2 YNNKEL (reference sequence). Between the trimmed V and J ends, which lost 4 bases and 6 bases, there was a span of 15 bases. The CDR3 has 15 amino acids. Here the CDR3 reads CASSRSRREAGELFF. The CDR3 DNA reads TGTGCCAGCAGCCGAAGCCGCAGGGAAGCCGGGGAGCTGTTTTTT.

V is TRBV19 and J is TRBJ1-1; D is ambiguous. The germline V gene encodes CDR1 LNHDA and CDR2 SQIVND (reference sequence). The CDR3 is made up of 15 amino acids. Deletions cut 3 bases from V and 2 bases from J, with 13 bases between. CDR3 coding DNA: TGTGCCAGTAGTATGTTGGGCACTATCAACACTGAAGCTTTCTTT. It yields the protein CASSMLGTINTEAFF.

This rearrangement joins TRBV28 to TRBJ1-2; 9 positions match TRBD1. Germline trimming cut 2 bases from V and 4 bases from J; bases unmatched to any gene: 5. This CDR3 comprises 15 residues. Germline V gives CDR1 MDHEN, CDR2 SYDVKM. In DNA form, the CDR3 reads TGTGCCAGCAGTTTAGGGACAGGGACCAGCTATGGCTACACCTTC. This codes for CASSLGTGTSYGYTF.

With respect to this clone: At one end the junction does not follow the germline gene, possibly because of a read error. V is TRBV3-1 (or the pseudogene TRBV3-2) and J is TRBJ1-1; 9 positions match TRBD1. The CDR3 spans 11 residues. CDR1 LGHDT and CDR2 YNNKEL come from the germline V gene (reference sequence). The CDR3 DNA reads as TGTGCCAGCAGCCAAGCGAGGGGACAGGGCTTT. It translates to CASSQARGQGF.

This chain connects TRBV7-9 to TRBJ2-2, with 9 bases fitting TRBD1. Trimming removed 2 bases from V and 6 bases from J; junction bases left unmatched: 7. The CDR3 covers 16 residues. Germline V gene lookup returns CDR1 SEHNR and CDR2 FQNEAQ (reference sequence). The CDR3 sequence is CASSLRTGALAGELFF. The CDR3 DNA is TGTGCCAGCAGCTTAAGGACAGGGGCCTTAGCCGGGGAGCTGTTTTTT.

This chain links TRBV6-2 or TRBV6-3 with TRBJ1-4, with TRBD1 as a possible D gene (5 bases). Trimming shortened V by 3 bases and J by 2 bases, and 13 bases separated the two germline ends. From germline, CDR1 is MNHEY and CDR2 SVGEGT. The CDR3 loop spans 16 amino acids. CDR3 bases: TGTGCCAGCAGTTATGCGCTCCGGGGGACTAATGAAAAACTGTTTTTT. Its protein is CASSYALRGTNEKLFF.

This clone was counted a few times. The rearrangement joins TRBV5-1 to TRBJ1-1, with D uncertain. V gave up 2 bases and J gave up 1 base, with 9 bases separating them. Per the germline V gene, CDR1 is SGHRS and CDR2 is YFSETQ. CDR3 length: 14 amino acids. The CDR3 spells CASSLGYGNTEAFF. The CDR3 nucleotides are TGCGCCAGCAGCTTAGGATACGGGAACACTGAAGCTTTCTTT.

V gene TRBV10-3 combines with J gene TRBJ2-5; D gene uncertain. CDR3 length: 14 amino acids. Germline lookup yields CDR1 ENHRY and CDR2 SYGVKD. The V and J ends lost 3 bases and 4 bases respectively, with 12 bases between them. CDR3 nucleotide sequence: TGTGCCATCAGTGACCCAACCGAAAGAGAGACCCAGTACTTC. Protein sequence: CAISDPTERETQYF.

This chain joins TRBV28 and TRBJ1-6; D is possibly TRBD1 (5 bases). This CDR3 region has 16 residues. V was trimmed by 0 bases and J by 7 bases, leaving 13 bases between them. In germline, CDR1 is MDHEN, CDR2 SYDVKM. CDR3 amino acids: CASSLWVTGDNSPLHF. The CDR3 nucleotides read TGTGCCAGCAGTTTATGGGTTACAGGAGACAATTCACCCCTCCACTTT. The variable domain in full, with the rest retrieved from reference TRBV28 and TRBJ1-6, is DVKVTQSSRYLVKRTGEKVFLECVQDMDHENMFWYRQDPGLGLRLIYFSYDVKMKEKGDIPEGYSVSREKKERFSLILESASTNQTSMYLCASSLWVTGDNSPLHFGNGTRLTVT.

The chain carries TRBV12-3 or TRBV12-4 and TRBJ1-1, with D perhaps matching TRBD1 (5 bases). V gave up 4 bases and J gave up 9 bases, with 9 bases separating them. The CDR3 runs to 11 residues. The chain's CDR3 is CASSWGVKAFF. As DNA, the CDR3 is TGTGCCAGCAGTTGGGGCGTGAAAGCTTTCTTT.

This chain joins TRBV21-1 and TRBJ2-7; TRBD1 reflects the table's D call only, with no check against the DNA. TRBV21-1 constitutes a pseudogene. CDR3 length: 15 amino acids. In DNA, the CDR3 is TGTGCCAGCAGCAAAGGCTACAGGGACGCCACCGAGCAGTACTTC. Translation gives CASSKGYRDATEQYF.

The genes are TRBV6-5 and TRBJ1-5; no clear D gene. Germline V lookup: CDR1 MNHEY, CDR2 SVGAGI. CDR3 length: 15 amino acids. V lost 5 bases to trimming and J lost 6 bases, with 17 bases between them. CDR3 coding DNA: TGTGCCAGCAGTCCTCCCTTTAGCCCCGGTCAGCCCCAGCATTTT. Its protein is CASSPPFSPGQPQHF.

The chain employs TRBV7-9 and TRBJ2-1; 10 nucleotides match TRBD1. Germline V lookup: CDR1 SEHNR, CDR2 FQNEAQ (reference sequence). V was clipped by 2 bases and J by 10 bases; unmatched bases: 8. This CDR3 has 15 amino acids. The CDR3 here is CASSLNRDRGSEQFF. The CDR3 DNA reads as TGTGCCAGCAGCTTAAACCGGGACAGGGGCTCCGAGCAGTTCTTC.

This clone was recorded only once. The V and J genes are TRBV7-9 and TRBJ1-3, with a weak D call TRBD1 (5 bases). The CDR3 spans 12 residues. The V gene's germline CDR1 is SEHNR and CDR2 FQNEAQ (reference sequence). V lost 5 bases and J 10 bases, leaving 12 bases between the germline ends. The CDR3 bases are TGTGCCAGCAGCCCCTCGGGGGGGACCATATATTTT. Amino acids: CASSPSGGTIYF.